This T cell receptor beta chain originates from a study of blood T cells in healthy people across ages (dated by TCRdb to between 2014 and 2016). Background for the entire study: In model experiments, template switching captured roughly one uniquely barcoded TCR beta cDNA molecule for every two T cells. Donors were grouped into four age groups: young (average about 15 years), middle-aged (about 40), aged (around 60) and long-lived (roughly 80). Using deep sequencing normalized with unique cDNA molecular identifiers, the study measured how TCR beta repertoire diversity changes with age. To avoid experimental bias, donors of different ages were distributed randomly across sequencing lanes. Using the same blood draw, the study looked at two additional independent replicas of 1 million unique cDNA reads for two donors, one aged 18 to 30 and the other aged 80 or older.

Worth noting for this clonotype: The antigen this receptor binds is unknown. No per-base quality is available; no much larger clone lies one base away.

Trimming at the junction amounts to 0 bases on V and 7 bases on J, and the germline ends lie 16 bases apart. CDR1 and CDR2 are read off the germline V gene (reference sequence) as LNHNV and YYDKDF. Taken from cysteine to phenylalanine, the CDR3 has 15 residues. Just CDR3 DNA is preserved here, 45 bases in frame from base 1. Systemically healthy Caucasian individuals from Russia, 39 in total and aged roughly 6 to 100 years, were included as donors. Each donor gave around 9.9 milliliters of peripheral blood, collected into EDTA-treated Vacutainer tubes. Ficoll-Paque density-gradient centrifugation was used to isolate PBMCs, with at least 6.5 million per sample. Trizol reagent was used to extract total RNA from PBMCs, with at least 6 micrograms per sample. Naive CD45RAhigh/CD27high T cell percentages were measured by flow cytometry on a PBMC aliquot from every donor. General findings and caveats noted by the study authors: Compared with the aged group, the long-lived group had more naive CD4+ T cells, fewer expanded clones and increased TCR diversity, a pattern suggesting age selection. Bulk unsorted PBMC profiling prevented conclusive comparison of naive and antigen-experienced compartments. Observed TCR beta diversity correlated strongly with the percentage of naive T cells measured by flow cytometry. Because donor CMV infection status was unknown, age-related changes in expanded clonotypes were potentially confounded. Estimates of total diversity based on one million sequenced T cells were considered lower bounds and underestimates. Observed TCR beta diversity per million T cells fell roughly linearly with age, and a significant reduction was already apparent by age around 39.

The protocol used for the library was 5' RACE. The sequencer listed for this sample is Illumina HiSeq 2500. A second about 7 to 12 cycle PCR used a sample-barcoded 5' primer and a J-beta primer mix. A template-switch 5' adaptor carrying 12 random nucleotides introduced a unique molecular identifier onto each TCR beta cDNA molecule. At least 2.5 million CDR3-containing paired-end reads were obtained from each sample. First-strand cDNA was synthesized from all RNA with the Mint cDNA synthesis kit, primed by a TRBC-specific oligonucleotide. All cDNA was treated with uracil-DNA glycosylase and then went through a first 18-cycle PCR with the universal primers M1SS and BC2_uni_R. On the authors' methods: Each sample was normalized by randomly selecting 1 million high-quality reads, each carrying a distinct molecular identifier. Reads with shared molecular identifiers were discarded instead of being binned into consensus sequences. MiTCR, with a Q25 quality threshold and the strictest error-elimination algorithm, was used for CDR3 identification, clonotype clustering and error correction. A nonparametric unseen species model with Euler transformation was used to estimate lower-bound total TCR beta diversity. TCRdb reworked the public reads: Q25 trimming with fastp, MiXCR clone assembly, productive beta chains retained. Rows matching on CDR3 protein sequence are summarized as one entry with the most common DNA and genes. The V and J calls, along with clone size, are taken from TCRdb and not from the paper's own processing. The table for this sample lists more than 800,000 distinct CDR3 sequences; more than 40% of them were counted only once. The ten largest make up under 20% of the sample.

The origin of this receptor is an older woman in good health. Sequencing was performed on blood. Rearrangement joined TRBV15 to TRBJ2-7; the D gene assignment is perhaps TRBD1 or TRBD2, with each matching 6 bases. The sequenced DNA is TGTGCCACCAGCAGAGATGGTGGAGGGGGTAAAGAGCAGTACTTC. Translated, it gives CATSRDGGGGKEQYF.